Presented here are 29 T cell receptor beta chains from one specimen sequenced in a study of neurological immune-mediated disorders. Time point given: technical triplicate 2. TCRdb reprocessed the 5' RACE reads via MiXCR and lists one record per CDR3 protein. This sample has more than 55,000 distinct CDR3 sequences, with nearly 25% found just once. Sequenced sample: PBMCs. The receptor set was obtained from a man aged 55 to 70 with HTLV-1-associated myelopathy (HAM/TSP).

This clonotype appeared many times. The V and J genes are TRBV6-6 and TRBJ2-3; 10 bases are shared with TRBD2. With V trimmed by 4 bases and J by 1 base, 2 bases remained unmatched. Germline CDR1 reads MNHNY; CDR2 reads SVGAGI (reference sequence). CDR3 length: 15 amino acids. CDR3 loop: CASSFSGRRTDTQYF. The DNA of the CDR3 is TGTGCCAGCAGTTTTAGCGGGAGGCGCACAGATACGCAGTATTTT.

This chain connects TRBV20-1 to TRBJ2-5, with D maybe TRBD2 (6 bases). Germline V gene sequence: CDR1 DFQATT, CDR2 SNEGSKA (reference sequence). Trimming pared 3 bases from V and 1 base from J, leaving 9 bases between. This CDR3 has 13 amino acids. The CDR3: CSASRTTQETQYF. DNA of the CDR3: TGCAGTGCTAGCCGGACTACCCAAGAGACCCAGTACTTC.

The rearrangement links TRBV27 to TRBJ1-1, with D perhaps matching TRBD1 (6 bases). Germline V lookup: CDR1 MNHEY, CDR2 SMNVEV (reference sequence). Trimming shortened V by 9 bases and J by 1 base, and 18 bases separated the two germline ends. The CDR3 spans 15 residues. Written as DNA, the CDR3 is TGTGCCAGAGGGGGTATCGGCCGGCGGAACACTGAAGCTTTCTTT. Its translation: CARGGIGRRNTEAFF.

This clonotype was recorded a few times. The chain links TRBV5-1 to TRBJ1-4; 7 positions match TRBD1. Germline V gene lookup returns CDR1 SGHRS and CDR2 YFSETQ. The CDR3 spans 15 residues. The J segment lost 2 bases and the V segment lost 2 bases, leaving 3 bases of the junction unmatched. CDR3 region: CASSFMGQTNEKLFF. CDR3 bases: TGCGCCAGCAGCTTTATGGGACAGACTAATGAAAAACTGTTTTTT.

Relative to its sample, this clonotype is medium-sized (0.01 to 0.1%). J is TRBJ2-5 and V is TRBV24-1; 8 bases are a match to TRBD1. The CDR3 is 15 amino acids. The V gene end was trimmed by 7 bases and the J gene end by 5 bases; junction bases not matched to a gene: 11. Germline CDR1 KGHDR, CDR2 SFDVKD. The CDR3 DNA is TGTGCCACCAGCAAGAGACAGGGGCTAGGGGAGACCCAGTACTTC. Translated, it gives CATSKRQGLGETQYF.

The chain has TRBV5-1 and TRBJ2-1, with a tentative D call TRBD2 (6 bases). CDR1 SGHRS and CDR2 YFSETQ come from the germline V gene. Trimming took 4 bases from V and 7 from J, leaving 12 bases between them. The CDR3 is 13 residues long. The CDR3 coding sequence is TGCGCCAGCAGCCCCACTAGCCTTAATGAGCAGTTCTTC. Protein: CASSPTSLNEQFF.

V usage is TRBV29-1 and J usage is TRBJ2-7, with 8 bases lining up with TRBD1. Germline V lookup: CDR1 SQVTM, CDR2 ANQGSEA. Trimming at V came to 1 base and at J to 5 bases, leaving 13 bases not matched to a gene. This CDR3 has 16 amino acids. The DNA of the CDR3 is TGCAGCGTTGAAGTCACTGGACAGGGACCGGAAGACGAGCAGTACTTC. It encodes CSVEVTGQGPEDEQYF.

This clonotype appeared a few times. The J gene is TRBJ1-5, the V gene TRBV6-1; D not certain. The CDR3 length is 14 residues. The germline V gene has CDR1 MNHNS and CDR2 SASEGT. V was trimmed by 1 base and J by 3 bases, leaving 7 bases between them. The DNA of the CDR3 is TGTGCCAGCAGTGAAGGTGGCAACAATCAGCCCCAGCATTTT. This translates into CASSEGGNNQPQHF.

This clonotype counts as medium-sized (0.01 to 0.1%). The CDR3 sequence: CASGGRGEQFF. Written as DNA, the CDR3 is TGTGCCAGCGGCGGTCGGGGTGAGCAGTTCTTC. The V and J genes are TRBV6-1 and TRBJ2-1; perhaps TRBD2 as D (5 bases). This CDR3 region has 11 residues. V was cut by 8 bases and J by 9 bases, with 11 bases left in between. Germline lookup yields CDR1 MNHNS and CDR2 SASEGT.

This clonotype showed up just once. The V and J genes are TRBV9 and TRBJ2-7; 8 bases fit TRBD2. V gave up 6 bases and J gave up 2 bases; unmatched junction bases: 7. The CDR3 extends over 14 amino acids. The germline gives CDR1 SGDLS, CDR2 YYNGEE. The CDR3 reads CASTNSGNPYEQYF. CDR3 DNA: TGTGCCAGCACCAATAGCGGGAATCCCTACGAGCAGTACTTC.

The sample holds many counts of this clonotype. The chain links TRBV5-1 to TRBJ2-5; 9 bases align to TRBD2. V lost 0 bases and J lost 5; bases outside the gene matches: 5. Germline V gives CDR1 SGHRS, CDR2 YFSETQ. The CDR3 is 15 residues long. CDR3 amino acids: CASSLGSGGEETQYF. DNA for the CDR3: TGCGCCAGCAGCTTGGGTAGCGGGGGTGAGGAGACCCAGTACTTC.

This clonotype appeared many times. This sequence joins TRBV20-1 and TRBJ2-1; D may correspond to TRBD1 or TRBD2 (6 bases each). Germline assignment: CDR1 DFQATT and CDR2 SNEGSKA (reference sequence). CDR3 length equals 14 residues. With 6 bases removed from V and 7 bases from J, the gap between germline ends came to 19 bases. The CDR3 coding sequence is TGCAGTGCCCAACCCGGGGGCCAAGCTAATGAGCAGTTCTTC. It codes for CSAQPGGQANEQFF.

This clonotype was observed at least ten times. CDR3 region: CASLRRTGDTQYF. CDR3 nucleotides: TGTGCCAGCCTCCGGAGGACGGGAGATACGCAGTATTTT. The chain joins TRBV28 to TRBJ2-3; D perhaps matches TRBD2 (5 bases). The CDR3 length is 13 residues. V lost 8 bases and J lost 5, with 14 bases in between. Germline V lookup: CDR1 MDHEN, CDR2 SYDVKM.

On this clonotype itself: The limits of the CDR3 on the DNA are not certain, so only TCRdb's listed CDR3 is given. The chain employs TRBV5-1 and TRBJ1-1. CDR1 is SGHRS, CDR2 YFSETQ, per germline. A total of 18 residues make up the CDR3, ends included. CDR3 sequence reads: CASSFYICSAQTQVEAFF.

This CDR3 reads CASSYPGLKGPYEQYF. CDR3 coding DNA: TGTGCCAGCAGTTACCCGGGACTCAAGGGCCCCTACGAGCAGTACTTC. The rearrangement joins TRBV6-6 to TRBJ2-7; D possibly corresponds to TRBD2 (6 bases). From germline, CDR1 is MNHNY and CDR2 SVGAGI (reference sequence). Trimming took 2 bases from V and 2 from J, leaving 16 bases between them. This CDR3 comprises 16 residues.

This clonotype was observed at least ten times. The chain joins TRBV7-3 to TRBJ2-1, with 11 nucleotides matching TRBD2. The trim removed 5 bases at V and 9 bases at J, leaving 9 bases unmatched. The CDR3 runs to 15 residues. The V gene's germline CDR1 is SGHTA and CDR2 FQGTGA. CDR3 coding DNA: TGTGCCAGCAGCCCGATAGCGGGAGGGTTAACTGAGCAGTTCTTC. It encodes CASSPIAGGLTEQFF.

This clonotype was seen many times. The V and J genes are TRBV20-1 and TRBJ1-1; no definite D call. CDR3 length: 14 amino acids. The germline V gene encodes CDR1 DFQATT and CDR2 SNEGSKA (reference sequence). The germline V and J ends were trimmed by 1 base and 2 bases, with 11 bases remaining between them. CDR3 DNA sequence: TGCAGTGCTAGAGTCGCAGGCCCCAACACTGAAGCTTTCTTT. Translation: CSARVAGPNTEAFF.

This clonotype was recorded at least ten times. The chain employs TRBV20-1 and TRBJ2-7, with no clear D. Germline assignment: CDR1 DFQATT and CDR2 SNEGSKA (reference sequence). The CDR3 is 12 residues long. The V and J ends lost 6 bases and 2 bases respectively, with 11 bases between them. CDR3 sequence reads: CSASTVTYEQYF. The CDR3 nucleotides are TGCAGTGCCTCGACGGTAACCTACGAGCAGTACTTC.

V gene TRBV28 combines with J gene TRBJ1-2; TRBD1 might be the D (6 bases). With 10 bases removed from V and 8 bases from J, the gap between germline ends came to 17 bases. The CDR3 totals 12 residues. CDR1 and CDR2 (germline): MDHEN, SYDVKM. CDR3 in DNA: TGTGCCACTGGACGGGGGGCGGAAGGCTACACCTTC. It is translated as CATGRGAEGYTF.

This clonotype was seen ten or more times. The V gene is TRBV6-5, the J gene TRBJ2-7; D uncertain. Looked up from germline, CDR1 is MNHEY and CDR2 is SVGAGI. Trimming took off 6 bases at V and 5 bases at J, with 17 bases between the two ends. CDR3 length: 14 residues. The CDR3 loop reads CASSPTPPKDEQYF. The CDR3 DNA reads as TGTGCCAGCAGCCCTACCCCGCCGAAGGACGAGCAGTACTTC.

The CDR3 coding sequence is TGTGCCAGCAGTTTCTCGACCGGGAGGGGTCTCACAGATACGCAGTATTTT. This encodes CASSFSTGRGLTDTQYF. The chain is built from TRBV28 and TRBJ2-3; TRBD2 matches at 8 bases. This CDR3 is 17 amino acids long. Germline CDR1 reads MDHEN; CDR2 reads SYDVKM. V shed 3 bases and J 2 bases; nucleotides not matched to a gene: 10.

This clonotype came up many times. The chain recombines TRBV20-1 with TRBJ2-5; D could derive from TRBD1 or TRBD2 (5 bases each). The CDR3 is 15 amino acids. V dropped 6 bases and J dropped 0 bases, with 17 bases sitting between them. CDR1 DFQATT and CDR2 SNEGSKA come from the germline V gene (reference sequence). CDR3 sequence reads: CSADPGPLYQETQYF. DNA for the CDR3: TGCAGTGCGGACCCGGGACCTCTATACCAAGAGACCCAGTACTTC.

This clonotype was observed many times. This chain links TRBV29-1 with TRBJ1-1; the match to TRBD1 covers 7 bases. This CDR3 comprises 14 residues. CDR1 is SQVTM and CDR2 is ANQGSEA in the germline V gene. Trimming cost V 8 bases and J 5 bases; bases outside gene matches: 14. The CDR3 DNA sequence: TGCAGCCTACAGGGGCGCCGACGATGGACTGAAGCTTTCTTT. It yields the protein CSLQGRRRWTEAFF.

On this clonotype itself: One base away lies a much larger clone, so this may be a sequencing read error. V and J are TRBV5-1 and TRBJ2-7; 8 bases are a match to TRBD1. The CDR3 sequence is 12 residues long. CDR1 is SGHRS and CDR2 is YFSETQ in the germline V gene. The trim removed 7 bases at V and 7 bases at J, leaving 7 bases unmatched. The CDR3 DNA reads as TGCGCCAGCCGACAGGGGTTCGGGGAGCAGTACTTC. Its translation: CASRQGFGEQYF.

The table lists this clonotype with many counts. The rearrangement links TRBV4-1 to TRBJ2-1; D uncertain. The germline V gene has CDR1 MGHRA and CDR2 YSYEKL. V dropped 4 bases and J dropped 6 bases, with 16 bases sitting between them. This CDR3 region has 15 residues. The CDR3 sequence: CASSPRPERSNEQFF. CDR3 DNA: TGCGCCAGCAGCCCTAGGCCCGAAAGAAGCAATGAGCAGTTCTTC.

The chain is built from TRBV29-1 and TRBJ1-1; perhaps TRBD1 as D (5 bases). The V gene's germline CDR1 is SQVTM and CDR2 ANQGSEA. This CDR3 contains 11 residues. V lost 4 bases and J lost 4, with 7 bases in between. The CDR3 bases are TGCAGCGTTGCAGGGCCCACTGAAGCTTTCTTT. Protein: CSVAGPTEAFF.

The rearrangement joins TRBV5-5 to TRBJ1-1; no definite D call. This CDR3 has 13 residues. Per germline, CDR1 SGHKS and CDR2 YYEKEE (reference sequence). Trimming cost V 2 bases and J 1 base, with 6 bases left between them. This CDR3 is CASSFTANTEAFF. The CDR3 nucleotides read TGTGCCAGCAGCTTCACCGCGAACACTGAAGCTTTCTTT.

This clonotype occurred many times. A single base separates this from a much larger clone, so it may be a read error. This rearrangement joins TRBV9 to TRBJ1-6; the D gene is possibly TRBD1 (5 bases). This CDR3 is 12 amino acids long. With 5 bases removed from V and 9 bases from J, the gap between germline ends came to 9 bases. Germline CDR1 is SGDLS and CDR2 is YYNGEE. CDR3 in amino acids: CASRSGGSPLHF. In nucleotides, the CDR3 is TGTGCCAGCAGGTCGGGGGGTTCACCCCTCCACTTT.

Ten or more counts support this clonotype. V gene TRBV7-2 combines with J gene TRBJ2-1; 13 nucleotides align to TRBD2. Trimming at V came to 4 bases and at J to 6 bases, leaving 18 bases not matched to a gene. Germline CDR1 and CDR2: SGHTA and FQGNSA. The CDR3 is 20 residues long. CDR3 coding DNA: TGTGCCAGCAGCTCACGGGTGCACTCAACCACTAGCGGGAGGGGCAATGAGCAGTTCTTC. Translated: CASSSRVHSTTSGRGNEQFF.